The 24 T cell receptor beta chains below all came from one sample that was sequenced in a study of blood T cell repertoires in COVID-19. The table came from immunoSEQ multiplex PCR; TCRdb's copy has only in-frame clones and leaves some out. The profile shows roughly 140,000 clones, approximately 80% of them singletons. Material: peripheral blood. Every receptor here comes from a man aged 65 to 85 who had recovered from COVID-19.

The rearrangement links TRBV27 to TRBJ2-1; 9 bases agree with TRBD2. Germline values: CDR1 MNHEY, CDR2 SMNVEV (reference sequence). V was pared by 10 bases and J by 9 bases, with 13 bases of the junction left unmatched. This CDR3 contains 14 residues. The CDR3, as DNA: TGTGCCACTTGCCGCGCGGGAGGGCCCAGTGAGCAGTTCTTC. Protein product: CATCRAGGPSEQFF.

The J gene is TRBJ2-7, the V gene TRBV18, with TRBD1 matching 11 bases. Trimming removed 3 bases from V and 6 bases from J; junction bases left unmatched: 4. This CDR3 contains 14 residues. The germline V gene has CDR1 KGHSH and CDR2 LQKENI. The CDR3 sequence is CASSPRTGGSEQYF. The CDR3 coding sequence is TGTGCCAGCTCACCCCGGACAGGGGGCAGCGAGCAGTACTTC.

The rearrangement uses TRBV20-1 and TRBJ2-1; TRBD2 agrees at 10 bases. The V segment lost 3 bases and the J segment 8 bases; nucleotides outside the gene matches: 10. CDR1 is DFQATT, CDR2 SNEGSKA, per germline (reference sequence). This CDR3 is 15 amino acids long. CDR3 sequence: CSASRASGSRDEQFF. CDR3 nucleotide sequence: TGCAGTGCTAGTCGGGCTAGCGGGAGTCGGGATGAGCAGTTCTTC.

V gene TRBV15 combines with J gene TRBJ1-2; no clear D. This CDR3 region has 13 residues. Trimming stripped 1 base from V and 4 bases from J, with 7 bases between. CDR1 and CDR2 from the germline V gene are LNHNV and YYDKDF (reference sequence). The CDR3 region is CATSRGEAYGYTF. The CDR3 region has the DNA TGTGCCACCAGCAGAGGAGAGGCCTATGGCTACACCTTC.

Turning to this clone: This may be a read error, as it is one base from a much larger clone. Different DNA sequences within this sample yield the same CDR3. V usage is TRBV6-2 or TRBV6-3 and J usage is TRBJ2-5; tentative D call: TRBD2 (6 bases). V was cut by 1 base and J by 2 bases, with 11 bases left in between. This CDR3 is built from 15 residues. Germline V gives CDR1 MNHEY, CDR2 SVGEGT. CDR3 region: CASSYLAENQETQYF. The CDR3 region has the DNA TGTGCCAGCAGTTACTTAGCGGAGAATCAAGAGACCCAGTACTTC.

This clone is a singleton in its sample. This rearrangement joins TRBV29-1 to TRBJ1-2; TRBD1 agrees at 10 bases. J lost 5 bases, V lost 7 bases, and 13 bases had no gene match. The CDR3 has 15 amino acids. Germline V gene data show CDR1 as SQVTM and CDR2 as ANQGSEA. The CDR3 loop is CSAGGQGTSLYGYTF. The DNA for the CDR3 is TGCAGCGCTGGGGGACAGGGGACCTCCTTATATGGCTACACCTTC.

The chain uses TRBV18 and TRBJ2-2, with D possibly matching TRBD2 (5 bases). Germline V gives CDR1 KGHSH, CDR2 LQKENI. V lost 5 bases and J lost 4, with 8 bases in between. CDR3 length: 13 residues. Here the CDR3 DNA reads TGTGCCAGCTCAGAGAGGGCCACCGGGGAGCTGTTTTTT. Its protein product is CASSERATGELFF.

This clone was observed a single time. This chain uses TRBV9 with TRBJ2-2; TRBD2 is a possible D gene (5 bases). CDR3 length equals 17 residues. The V gene's germline CDR1 is SGDLS and CDR2 YYNGEE. V shed 0 bases and J shed 1 base, with 13 bases lying between them. CDR3 sequence reads: CASSVGLADMNTGELFF. The CDR3 bases are TGTGCCAGCAGCGTAGGTCTAGCCGATATGAACACCGGGGAGCTGTTTTTT.

V and J are TRBV5-6 and TRBJ2-5; D unclear. Germline V lookup: CDR1 SGHDT, CDR2 YYEEEE. This CDR3 has 12 residues. Deletions cut 3 bases from V and 10 bases from J, with 13 bases between. As DNA, the CDR3 is TGTGCCAGCAGCTCCGACCGACTGGGCCAGTACTTC. Protein sequence: CASSSDRLGQYF.

The chain is built from TRBV6-1 and TRBJ2-6, with D hard to call. The V and J ends lost 2 bases and 0 bases respectively, with 17 bases between them. Germline loops: CDR1 MNHNS, CDR2 SASEGT. The CDR3 is made up of 19 amino acids. The CDR3 spells CASSEFSAGYNSGANVLTF. The CDR3 coding sequence is TGTGCCAGCAGTGAATTCTCGGCAGGTTACAACTCTGGGGCCAACGTCCTGACTTTC.

This clone was recorded once. This chain connects TRBV18 to TRBJ2-5; the D is unclear. Germline V gene data show CDR1 as KGHSH and CDR2 as LQKENI. The CDR3 is 15 residues long. Trimming took off 5 bases at V and 3 bases at J, with 16 bases between the two ends. The CDR3 loop is CASSAVAFGKETQYF. The CDR3 region has the DNA TGTGCCAGCTCAGCCGTCGCGTTTGGTAAAGAGACCCAGTACTTC. Full variable domain (remainder filled in from reference TRBV18 and TRBJ2-5): NAGVMQNPRHLVRRRGQEARLRCSPMKGHSHVYWYRQLPEEGLKFMVYLQKENIIDESGMPKERFSAEFPKEGPSILRIQQVVRGDSAAYFCASSAVAFGKETQYFGPGTRLLVL.

V usage is TRBV30 and J usage is TRBJ1-5; TRBD1 matches at 8 bases. V lost 1 base to trimming and J lost 3 bases; unmatched junction nucleotides: 8. CDR3 size: 16 residues. Germline-derived CDR1 and CDR2 are GTSNPN and SVGIG (reference sequence). The CDR3 nucleotides read TGTGCCTGGAGTGCCTCGACAGGGGTATACAATCAGCCCCAGCATTTT. Translation gives CAWSASTGVYNQPQHF.

This chain connects TRBV3-1 (or the pseudogene TRBV3-2) to TRBJ1-1; weak D call: TRBD1 (6 bases). The CDR3 loop spans 15 amino acids. V was clipped by 4 bases and J by 4 bases, with 16 bases between them. The germline gives CDR1 LGHDT, CDR2 YNNKEL (reference sequence). The CDR3 DNA is TGTGCCAGCAGCCCCTACGGAGGGGGGGGCACTGAAGCTTTCTTT. This sequence encodes CASSPYGGGGTEAFF.

The rearrangement links TRBV2 to TRBJ1-4, with D possibly TRBD1 on 5 matching bases. Germline CDR1 reads SNHLY; CDR2 reads FYNNEI. V gave up 3 bases and J gave up 0 bases, with 14 bases separating them. This CDR3 contains 17 residues. The CDR3 protein is CASSDLWGTATNEKLFF. In nucleotides, the CDR3 is TGTGCCAGCAGTGACTTGTGGGGGACTGCAACTAATGAAAAACTGTTTTTT.

With regard to this clone: Germline and junction disagree at one end, which may indicate a read error. The chain recombines TRBV2 with TRBJ1-6; D not certain. Germline V gene lookup returns CDR1 SNHLY and CDR2 FYNNEI. The CDR3 consists of 12 residues. CDR3 sequence (DNA): TGTGCCAGCAGTGAAGCGTCCCTTGGGCAGAGATTT. Translated, it gives CASSEASLGQRF.

This rearrangement joins TRBV5-1 to TRBJ2-1; D gene unclear. V was cut by 4 bases and J by 10 bases, with 18 bases left in between. Germline V gene sequence: CDR1 SGHRS, CDR2 YFSETQ. There are 14 residues in the CDR3. CDR3: CASSDPLNSIEQFF. The CDR3 DNA reads as TGCGCCAGCAGCGATCCGCTAAACTCAATCGAGCAGTTCTTC.

The rearrangement joins TRBV2 to TRBJ2-7, with D unresolved. Germline values: CDR1 SNHLY, CDR2 FYNNEI. The length of the CDR3 is 14 residues. Trimming took off 2 bases at V and 6 bases at J, with 14 bases between the two ends. The CDR3 region is CASSEMLALTEQYF. The DNA of the CDR3 is TGTGCCAGCAGTGAAATGCTGGCCCTCACCGAGCAGTACTTC.

The CDR3 here is CASSPHQSPASEQYF. The DNA for the CDR3 is TGTGCCAGCAGCCCACATCAGTCCCCTGCCTCCGAGCAGTACTTC. The chain links TRBV7-2 to TRBJ2-7; D remains ambiguous. CDR3 size: 15 residues. The V and J ends lost 5 bases and 6 bases respectively, with 20 bases between them. In germline, CDR1 is SGHTA, CDR2 FQGNSA.

The V gene is TRBV29-1, the J gene TRBJ1-6; 7 bases agree with TRBD1. Germline CDR1 SQVTM, CDR2 ANQGSEA. This CDR3 contains 13 residues. The junction had 4 bases not matched to a gene; V was cut back by 4 bases and J by 7 bases. In DNA form, the CDR3 reads TGCAGCGTTGGGGACAGCCAAAATTCACCCCTCCACTTT. This gives the protein CSVGDSQNSPLHF.

V and J are TRBV11-2 and TRBJ1-6, with TRBD1 identical over 10 bases. The CDR3 is 13 amino acids. V lost 4 bases and J lost 13; bases outside the gene matches: 4. CDR1 and CDR2 (germline): SGHAT, FQNNGV. The CDR3 here is CASSSGQGFPLHF. The DNA of the CDR3 is TGTGCCAGCAGCTCGGGACAGGGGTTTCCCCTCCACTTT.

The CDR3 DNA reads TGTGCCAGCAGCCCCTTGAGGGAGGGAGGGCTGTTTTTT. Its translation: CASSPLREGGLFF. The chain combines TRBV5-6 with TRBJ2-2, with TRBD2 matching over 7 bases. The CDR3 sequence is 13 residues long. Germline V gene sequence: CDR1 SGHDT, CDR2 YYEEEE. Trimming at V came to 4 bases and at J to 13 bases, leaving 10 bases not matched to a gene.

The chain has TRBV10-2 and TRBJ2-7; 11 positions agree with TRBD1. Germline CDR1 reads WSHSY; CDR2 reads SAAADI. V lost 3 bases, J lost 7 bases, and 8 bases stayed unmatched. This CDR3 comprises 15 residues. Written as DNA, the CDR3 is TGCGCCAGCAGTGAATCGGACAGGGGGCGTCGGGAGCAGTACTTC. Its protein is CASSESDRGRREQYF.

The CDR3 reads CASSSAGGAGNTIYF. The CDR3 nucleotides are TGCGCCAGCAGCTCCGCTGGGGGGGCCGGAAACACCATATATTTT. The rearrangement joins TRBV5-1 to TRBJ1-3; D perhaps matches TRBD1 (6 bases). V lost 3 bases to trimming and J lost 4 bases, with 14 bases between them. This CDR3 contains 15 residues. Germline V gives CDR1 SGHRS, CDR2 YFSETQ. The full variable domain, its missing parts supplied by reference TRBV5-1 and TRBJ1-3, is KAGVTQTPRYLIKTRGQQVTLSCSPISGHRSVSWYQQTPGQGLQFLFEYFSETQRNKGNFPGRFSGRQFSNSRSEMNVSTLELGDSALYLCASSSAGGAGNTIYFGEGSWLTVV.

This sequence joins TRBV19 and TRBJ2-3; TRBD2 aligns across 8 bases. The length of the CDR3 is 16 residues. Trimming removed 3 bases from V and 3 bases from J; junction bases left unmatched: 8. The germline CDR1 and CDR2 sequences are LNHDA and SQIVND (reference sequence). This CDR3 is CASSIEGLGITDTQYF. The CDR3 nucleotides are TGTGCCAGTAGTATTGAGGGACTAGGTATAACAGATACGCAGTATTTT. The whole variable domain, remainder taken from reference TRBV19 and TRBJ2-3, is DGGITQSPKYLFRKEGQNVTLSCEQNLNHDAMYWYRQDPGQGLRLIYYSQIVNDFQKGDIAEGYSVSREKKESFPLTVTSAQKNPTAFYLCASSIEGLGITDTQYFGPGTRLTVL.